Below, one T cell receptor (beta chain) is given with its context. Original analysis: The assay estimated nucleated cells by amplifying reference gene primers. Assay used: immunoSEQ multiplex PCR; TCRdb lists only in-frame clones, some missing. Clonal size and the V and J genes are those of that table, whereas D and trimming came from the DNA. The table records under 200,000 clones, 80% to 90% of them present only once. This sample stems from a study of blood T cell repertoires in COVID-19. Study-level background: COVID-19 samples collected from the United States, Italy and Spain covered acute and convalescent phases. From T cells, B-cell-depleted T cells, or PBMCs came the material, which was cDNA or gDNA.

Seattle enrolled patients during active infection and tracked them longitudinally. Germline lookup yields CDR1 SGHTA and CDR2 FQGNSA. This CDR3 has 12 residues. V was pared by 5 bases and J by 5 bases, with 10 bases between. The source of this sequence is a woman aged 55-75 years with COVID-19, enrolled during active disease. The chain has TRBV7-2 and TRBJ2-7; D remains unclear. What was sequenced was peripheral blood. The CDR3 DNA sequence: TGTGCCAGCAGCCAAACGGTCCACGAGCAGTACTTC. Its translation: CASSQTVHEQYF.